The clone carrying this T cell receptor beta chain was seen a few times. TCRbeta library preparation incorporated unique molecular identifiers. A single record per CDR3 protein comes from TCRdb applying MiXCR to the PCR reads. Altogether almost 400,000 distinct CDR3 sequences are present, around 21% being singletons, with the ten largest covering around 4%. The sample is drawn from a study of T-cell reconstitution after alpha-beta-depleted transplantation in children. The CDR3 contains 17 residues. Germline CDR1 is SGHRS and CDR2 is YFSETQ. V was cut by 0 bases and J by 1 base, with 14 bases left in between.

The input for sequencing was PBMCs from the stem cell graft donor, taken from the stem cell graft. The genes are TRBV5-1 and TRBJ2-1, with TRBD2 as a possible D gene (6 bases). This TCR came from a human donor who donated a stem cell graft to a child with acute myeloid leukemia. CDR3 amino acids: CASSLDLADLSYNEQFF. Here the CDR3 DNA reads TGCGCCAGCAGCTTGGACTTAGCGGACCTTTCCTACAATGAGCAGTTCTTC.